This note documents a single TCR beta chain sequence. What it binds is unknown. The data are from a study of identical twins. The junction had 5 bases not matched to a gene; V was cut back by 4 bases and J by 2 bases. Germline V CDR1 and CDR2: SGHRS, YFSETQ. This CDR3 spans 14 amino acids. Each CDR3 protein gets one entry after TCRdb re-called the 5' RACE reads with MiXCR. The sample lists around 490,000 distinct CDR3 sequences, 20% to 25% occurring once. Study-level points and caveats: It was cross-sectional statistical analysis, not following the same donors, that the conclusions relied on. Abundant cord blood beta clonotypes carried fewer insertions; memory repertoires showed none.

The sample was also linked to a second study, of yellow fever vaccine responses in identical twins.

This chain links TRBV5-1 with TRBJ1-2, with 7 positions matching TRBD1. Material for sequencing was CD4+ T cells sorted from blood. The TCR sequence derives from a woman aged 18-29 years in good health. CDR3 region: CASSPGQLNYGYTF. CDR3 sequence (DNA): TGCGCCAGCAGCCCGGGACAGCTGAACTATGGCTACACCTTC. Full variable domain (remainder filled in from reference TRBV5-1 and TRBJ1-2): KAGVTQTPRYLIKTRGQQVTLSCSPISGHRSVSWYQQTPGQGLQFLFEYFSETQRNKGNFPGRFSGRQFSNSRSEMNVSTLELGDSALYLCASSPGQLNYGYTFGSGTRLTVV.